The entry that follows covers one TCR beta chain sequence. Its antigen is unknown. Every TCR beta cDNA library bore unique molecular identifiers. A few hundred thousand cDNA molecules were obtained from about 0.98 to 11 million T cells. TCRdb re-derived calls from the PCR reads in MiXCR, one entry per CDR3 protein. The sample holds hundreds of thousands of distinct CDR3 sequences, approximately 50% seen once. The data are from a study of post-analysis software for immune sequencing data. Study-level background: In terms of disease course, relapsing-remitting, secondary progressive and progressive-relapsing multiple sclerosis were included. Study outcomes and limitations: Under the F measure, samples that were prepared in one batch clustered strongly together. People with multiple sclerosis had a significantly lower normalized Chao1 diversity than controls did. Higher frequency in patients than in controls was seen for five TRBV segments, with TRBV5-6, TRBV5-1 and TRBV20-1 among them.

V was clipped by 0 bases and J by 0 bases; unmatched bases: 9. Looked up from germline, CDR1 is MGHRA and CDR2 is YSYEKL. This CDR3 is 18 amino acids long. The genes are TRBV4-1 and TRBJ2-7; the match to TRBD2 covers 9 bases. Source material: blood. The TCR sequence derives from a girl between 10 and 17 years old with multiple sclerosis. DNA of the CDR3: TGCGCCAGCAGCCAAGAGTGGGCTAGCGGGACGGGCTCCTACGAGCAGTACTTC. It codes for CASSQEWASGTGSYEQYF.